The 32 T cell receptor beta chains reported below all come from one sample, sequenced in a study of T cells in localized non-small cell lung cancer. Produced via immunoSEQ multiplex PCR; TCRdb's table is partial and in-frame only. The sample has more than 750 clones, roughly 20% seen once. Here the sequenced sample was normal lung tissue next to the tumor, taken before any cancer treatment. The receptors derive from a man between 35 and 75 years old with stage III lung adenocarcinoma.

The chain uses TRBV6-8 and TRBJ2-5; perhaps TRBD1 as D (7 bases). CDR1 is MNHGY, CDR2 SAAAGT, per germline. V shed 0 bases and J shed 8 bases, with 19 bases lying between them. This CDR3 has 16 residues. The CDR3 protein is CASSYSKGTAGGTQYF. The CDR3 coding sequence is TGTGCCAGCAGTTACTCGAAAGGGACAGCCGGGGGTACCCAGTACTTC.

V is TRBV11-3 and J is TRBJ1-1, with TRBD1 matching over 9 bases. The CDR3 loop spans 15 amino acids. V shed 3 bases and J 4 bases; nucleotides not matched to a gene: 6. CDR1 is SGHNT and CDR2 is YENEEA in the germline V gene. CDR3 protein: CASSFPGQGATEAFF. The CDR3 DNA follows: TGTGCCAGCAGCTTTCCGGGACAGGGTGCCACTGAAGCTTTCTTT. The whole variable domain, filled in from reference TRBV11-3 and TRBJ1-1, reads EAGVVQSPRYKIIEKKQPVAFWCNPISGHNTLYWYLQNLGQGPELLIRYENEEAVDDSQLPKDRFSAERLKGVDSTLKIQPAELGDSAVYLCASSFPGQGATEAFFGQGTRLTVV.

The CDR3 loop reads CASSLVETTPDTQYF. DNA of the CDR3: TGTGCCAGCAGCTTAGTCGAGACGACCCCCGATACGCAGTATTTT. This rearrangement joins TRBV11-3 to TRBJ2-3, with D unclear. This CDR3 region has 15 residues. Trimming took off 1 base at V and 6 bases at J, with 14 bases between the two ends. Germline assignment: CDR1 SGHNT and CDR2 YENEEA.

CDR3 in DNA: TGTGCCAGCAGCCAACTAGCGGGGGGGCCAGGTCAAGAGACCCAGTACTTC. Its protein product is CASSQLAGGPGQETQYF. The V gene is TRBV14, the J gene TRBJ2-5, with 12 bases fitting TRBD2. The trim removed 2 bases at V and 2 bases at J, leaving 6 bases unmatched. This CDR3 comprises 17 residues. The V gene's germline CDR1 is SGHDN and CDR2 FVKESK. The full variable domain, rest sourced from reference TRBV14 and TRBJ2-5, is EAGVTQFPSHSVIEKGQTVTLRCDPISGHDNLYWYRRVMGKEIKFLLHFVKESKQDESGMPNNRFLAERTGGTYSTLKVQPAELEDSGVYFCASSQLAGGPGQETQYFGPGTRLLVL.

This clone was detected a few times. The V gene is TRBV28, the J gene TRBJ2-3; no firm D call. The CDR3 length is 18 residues. Germline values: CDR1 MDHEN, CDR2 SYDVKM. Trimming cost V 0 bases and J 6 bases, with 22 bases left between them. The DNA of the CDR3 is TGTGCCAGCAGTTTATGTCTTACTGCGGAACATCACTCGGATACGCAGTATTTT. Translating it yields CASSLCLTAEHHSDTQYF.

This clone was seen only a few times. The chain carries TRBV9 and TRBJ2-7; 10 positions match TRBD2. CDR1 is SGDLS and CDR2 is YYNGEE in the germline V gene. CDR3 length equals 14 residues. J was trimmed by 6 bases and V by 6 bases; bases with no gene match: 9. The CDR3 sequence: CASTKTSGVGEQYF. In nucleotides, the CDR3 is TGTGCCAGCACCAAAACTAGCGGGGTGGGCGAGCAGTACTTC.

This clone was detected only a few times. The chain is built from TRBV18 and TRBJ2-2; D unclear. The germline V and J ends were trimmed by 2 bases and 1 base, with 14 bases remaining between them. This CDR3 region has 17 residues. Germline V gene lookup returns CDR1 KGHSH and CDR2 LQKENI. The CDR3, as DNA: TGTGCCAGCTCACCATCCCTAGGGAAAAAGAACACCGGGGAGCTGTTTTTT. It encodes CASSPSLGKKNTGELFF.

In its sample, this clone ranks as medium-sized (0.01 to 0.1%). The gene calls are TRBV6-1 and TRBJ1-2; TRBD1 is a possible D gene (5 bases). The germline CDR1 and CDR2 sequences are MNHNS and SASEGT. Trimming removed 1 base at V and 4 bases at J, with 13 bases between. CDR3 size: 15 residues. The CDR3 DNA is TGTGCCAGCAGTGAAGGGGGGTGGACTACCTATGGCTACACCTTC. This encodes CASSEGGWTTYGYTF.

The V call is TRBV30, the J call TRBJ1-1, with D possibly TRBD1 on 6 matching bases. The CDR3 totals 13 residues. V lost 3 bases to trimming and J lost 5 bases, with 13 bases between them. Germline CDR1 and CDR2: GTSNPN and SVGIG (reference sequence). The DNA of the CDR3 is TGTGCCTGGAGGGCGGGGGCCGGAACTGAAGCTTTCTTT. Translating it yields CAWRAGAGTEAFF.

This clone was found a few times. V and J are TRBV6-8 and TRBJ2-3, with D possibly matching TRBD1 (5 bases). CDR1 and CDR2 from the germline V gene are MNHGY and SAAAGT. The V end lost 4 bases, the J end lost 1 base, and 12 bases lay between the germline ends. This CDR3 has 15 amino acids. Here the CDR3 DNA reads TGTGCCAGCAGTTTTACAGGTTCGGGCACAGATACGCAGTATTTT. Its protein is CASSFTGSGTDTQYF.

This clone was seen more than once but under ten times. V gene TRBV5-1 combines with J gene TRBJ2-7, with D perhaps TRBD1 (6 bases). Trimming pared 3 bases from V and 0 bases from J, leaving 10 bases between. Germline lookup yields CDR1 SGHRS and CDR2 YFSETQ. There are 14 residues in the CDR3. CDR3 amino acids: CASSSGQSSYEQYF. CDR3 coding DNA: TGCGCCAGCAGCTCCGGACAGAGCTCCTACGAGCAGTACTTC.

The rearrangement joins TRBV4-1 to TRBJ2-3; D call uncertain. Germline V gene data show CDR1 as MGHRA and CDR2 as YSYEKL. V was pared by 0 bases and J by 2 bases, with 9 bases between. This CDR3 spans 15 amino acids. DNA for the CDR3: TGCGCCAGCAGCCAAGAACGTAGCTTCACAGATACGCAGTATTTT. Translated, it gives CASSQERSFTDTQYF.

Note on this clone: The limits of the CDR3 on the DNA are not certain, so only TCRdb's listed CDR3 is given. CDR3 protein: CASVGDGTSGGSADTQYF. This chain uses TRBV1 with TRBJ2-3; the table gives TRBD2 as D, unverified against the DNA. TRBV1 is labeled a pseudogene. The CDR3 is made up of 18 amino acids, end residues included.

The J gene is TRBJ1-3, the V gene TRBV2; TRBD1 matches 10 bases. The CDR3 is 13 amino acids. Trimming cost V 6 bases and J 7 bases; bases outside gene matches: 3. Per germline, CDR1 SNHLY and CDR2 FYNNEI. CDR3 in DNA: TGTGCCAGCAGCGGACAGGGGGAGAACACCATATATTTT. Protein sequence: CASSGQGENTIYF.

CDR3 nucleotides: TGTGCCAGCAGCTTTTTTCTTCGTAGCGGCGCGAACACCGGGGAGCTGTTTTTT. Translating it yields CASSFFLRSGANTGELFF. The rearrangement links TRBV9 to TRBJ2-2; possible D gene TRBD2, 6 bases. Trimming removed 4 bases from V and 0 bases from J, with 19 bases in between. Germline V CDR1 and CDR2: SGDLS, YYNGEE. The CDR3 spans 18 residues.

The J gene is TRBJ2-6, the V gene TRBV10-3; D uncertain. Trimming removed 1 base from V and 0 bases from J, with 4 bases in between. Per germline, CDR1 ENHRY and CDR2 SYGVKD. The CDR3 runs to 15 residues. The CDR3 nucleotides are TGTGCCATCAGTGAGTGGTCCTCTGGGGCCAACGTCCTGACTTTC. As protein: CAISEWSSGANVLTF.

This clone is classed as large (0.1 to 1%). The gene calls are TRBV4-1 and TRBJ2-6; D gene ambiguous. The V end was cut by 0 bases, the J end by 0 bases, with 6 bases between. Germline values: CDR1 MGHRA, CDR2 YSYEKL. The CDR3 contains 16 residues. CDR3 protein: CASSQDWSSGANVLTF. The CDR3 DNA reads as TGCGCCAGCAGCCAAGATTGGAGCTCTGGGGCCAACGTCCTGACTTTC.

By sample fraction, this clone is medium-sized. The rearrangement joins TRBV7-4 to TRBJ2-7; 7 bases align to TRBD1. J lost 2 bases, V lost 5 bases, and 3 bases had no gene match. Germline values: CDR1 SGHVT, CDR2 SQSDAQ. The CDR3 loop spans 13 amino acids. The DNA of the CDR3 is TGTGCCAGCAGCGAGGACAGGACCTACGAGCAGTACTTC. Translating it yields CASSEDRTYEQYF.

Judged by abundance, this clone is large (0.1 to 1%). This chain uses TRBV28 with TRBJ1-1; 7 bases align to TRBD1. The CDR3 is 14 amino acids. The J segment lost 1 base and the V segment lost 4 bases, leaving 3 bases of the junction unmatched. Germline V CDR1 and CDR2: MDHEN, SYDVKM. The CDR3: CASSSGTENTEAFF. CDR3 in DNA: TGTGCCAGCAGTTCGGGGACAGAGAACACTGAAGCTTTCTTT.

Sample share makes this clone large. V and J are TRBV9 and TRBJ2-1; possibly TRBD1 for D (6 bases). Germline values: CDR1 SGDLS, CDR2 YYNGEE. The CDR3 is 15 residues long. V was trimmed by 5 bases and J by 5 bases, leaving 17 bases between them. CDR3 in DNA: TGTGCCAGCAGTGGGGAACAGGGTATGAACAATGAGCAGTTCTTC. Translating gives CASSGEQGMNNEQFF.

This chain links TRBV4-1 with TRBJ2-2; 10 nucleotides align to TRBD1. The CDR3 covers 16 residues. Germline V CDR1 and CDR2: MGHRA, YSYEKL. V was clipped by 5 bases and J by 3 bases; unmatched bases: 6. CDR3 sequence: CASSLRTGGDTGELFF. The DNA of the CDR3 is TGCGCCAGCAGCTTACGGACAGGGGGTGACACCGGGGAGCTGTTTTTT.

This clone was detected a few times. The chain joins TRBV14 to TRBJ1-4, with D perhaps matching TRBD1 (6 bases). The CDR3 runs to 15 residues. Germline lookup yields CDR1 SGHDN and CDR2 FVKESK. V was clipped by 5 bases and J by 5 bases, with 15 bases between them. DNA for the CDR3: TGTGCCAGCAGCGTAACAGGGAGTTTCAATGAAAAACTGTTTTTT. It encodes CASSVTGSFNEKLFF.

The gene calls are TRBV19 and TRBJ1-2; unclear D gene. The CDR3 runs 13 residues. Germline lookup yields CDR1 LNHDA and CDR2 SQIVND (reference sequence). The V end lost 0 bases, the J end lost 5 bases, and 7 bases lay between the germline ends. In DNA form, the CDR3 reads TGTGCCAGTAGTATAGACAGGCGATATGGCTACACCTTC. This translates into CASSIDRRYGYTF.

This clone was seen a handful of times. The rearrangement joins TRBV6-8 to TRBJ2-1; TRBD1 matches at 8 bases. The CDR3 sequence is 14 residues long. The junction had 9 bases not matched to a gene; V was cut back by 7 bases and J by 7 bases. Germline V lookup: CDR1 MNHGY, CDR2 SAAAGT. CDR3 nucleotide sequence: TGTGCCAGCACATCCTACAGGGGGATTAATGAGCAGTTCTTC. Translated: CASTSYRGINEQFF.

This clone has a handful of counts. The chain recombines TRBV2 with TRBJ2-2; D remains unclear. Germline CDR1 reads SNHLY; CDR2 reads FYNNEI. The CDR3 contains 14 residues. Trimming left V 3 bases short and J 5 bases short, with 10 bases between. Here the CDR3 reads CASSEAFGTGELFF. The DNA for the CDR3 is TGTGCCAGCAGTGAGGCGTTTGGGACCGGGGAGCTGTTTTTT.

By share of the sample, this clone is medium-sized. The chain carries TRBV11-3 and TRBJ2-3; 16 bases agree with TRBD2. With 5 bases clipped from V and 4 bases from J, the junction kept 12 bases outside the gene matches. CDR1 is SGHNT, CDR2 YENEEA, per germline. The CDR3 spans 19 residues. The CDR3 loop is CASSAGTSGGAEVADTQYF. DNA for the CDR3: TGTGCCAGCAGCGCCGGGACTAGCGGGGGGGCCGAGGTGGCAGATACGCAGTATTTT. Looking up the rest from reference TRBV11-3 and TRBJ2-3 gives the full variable domain: EAGVVQSPRYKIIEKKQPVAFWCNPISGHNTLYWYLQNLGQGPELLIRYENEEAVDDSQLPKDRFSAERLKGVDSTLKIQPAELGDSAVYLCASSAGTSGGAEVADTQYFGPGTRLTVL.

The chain has TRBV12-5 and TRBJ2-7; no definite D call. The CDR3 loop spans 13 amino acids. V was trimmed by 6 bases and J by 0 bases, leaving 9 bases between them. Germline values: CDR1 LGHNT, CDR2 FRNRAP. The CDR3 DNA is TGTGCTAGTGGGGCTCTCCCCTCCTACGAGCAGTACTTC. Translating it yields CASGALPSYEQYF.

By frequency in the sample, this clone is large. The chain has TRBV9 and TRBJ1-5; weak D call: TRBD1 (6 bases). This CDR3 has 16 residues. Germline V gene sequence: CDR1 SGDLS, CDR2 YYNGEE. V lost 5 bases and J lost 3, with 18 bases in between. The CDR3 region has the DNA TGTGCCAGCAGTGTGGGACAACCCTTACTCAATCAGCCCCAGCATTTT. This codes for CASSVGQPLLNQPQHF.

The V and J genes are TRBV11-3 and TRBJ1-1; a weak D match, TRBD1 (5 bases). CDR1 and CDR2 from the germline V gene are SGHNT and YENEEA. The V end lost 4 bases, the J end lost 0 bases, and 12 bases lay between the germline ends. CDR3 length equals 15 residues. CDR3 amino acids: CASSSDTYMNTEAFF. CDR3 DNA: TGTGCCAGCAGCTCGGACACCTACATGAACACTGAAGCTTTCTTT.

This clone was seen only a few times. The V and J genes are TRBV29-1 and TRBJ1-1, with D maybe TRBD1 (6 bases). CDR3 size: 12 residues. Germline CDR1 reads SQVTM; CDR2 reads ANQGSEA. V was trimmed by 6 bases and J by 7 bases, leaving 15 bases between them. CDR3 nucleotide sequence: TGCAGCGTCCCGGACAGAACCTATGAAGCTTTCTTT. Its protein is CSVPDRTYEAFF.

This clone is large by share. This chain uses TRBV11-3 with TRBJ1-1; unclear D gene. Trimming removed 2 bases from V and 1 base from J, with 11 bases in between. Germline CDR1 and CDR2: SGHNT and YENEEA. The CDR3 contains 15 residues. DNA of the CDR3: TGTGCCAGCAGCTTAACGGAACAGAAGAACACTGAAGCTTTCTTT. It codes for CASSLTEQKNTEAFF.

The chain is built from TRBV19 and TRBJ2-3; 9 nucleotides match TRBD1. This CDR3 has 15 residues. Unmatched junction bases numbered 7, after V lost 7 bases and J lost 2 bases. Germline assignment: CDR1 LNHDA and CDR2 SQIVND (reference sequence). CDR3 coding DNA: TGTGCCAGTAATACCCGGGACAGGGCCACAGATACGCAGTATTTT. This translates into CASNTRDRATDTQYF. Based on the CDR3 plus reference TRBV19 and TRBJ2-3, the full variable domain is DGGITQSPKYLFRKEGQNVTLSCEQNLNHDAMYWYRQDPGQGLRLIYYSQIVNDFQKGDIAEGYSVSREKKESFPLTVTSAQKNPTAFYLCASNTRDRATDTQYFGPGTRLTVL.